Below are 26 T cell receptor beta chains sequenced from a single sample in a study of CD8 T cells in Susac syndrome. Random hexamers served to reverse transcribe roughly 0.45 to 1 ug RNA. TCRdb independently ran MiXCR on the immunoSEQ multiplex PCR reads; one entry per CDR3 protein. The sample contains about 84,000 distinct CDR3 sequences, approximately 96% of which appear only once. Sequencing was done on a sample of CD8+ T cells from PBMCs. These receptors came from a human donor with Susac syndrome.

The genes are TRBV20-1 and TRBJ1-1, with unresolved D. The CDR3 has 13 residues. Germline lookup yields CDR1 DFQATT and CDR2 SNEGSKA (reference sequence). The germline V and J ends were trimmed by 6 bases and 3 bases, with 14 bases remaining between them. CDR3 coding DNA: TGCAGTGCCCAGAATTACGCGGACACTGAAGCTTTCTTT. Amino acid sequence: CSAQNYADTEAFF.

The chain has TRBV3-1 and TRBJ2-1, with no clear D. This CDR3 comprises 13 residues. V was shortened by 6 bases and J by 6 bases, with 12 bases between the two germline ends. Germline CDR1 LGHDT, CDR2 YNNKEL (reference sequence). This CDR3 is CASRPSQRNEQFF. The DNA of the CDR3 is TGTGCCAGCAGGCCGAGCCAACGCAATGAGCAGTTCTTC.

This clonotype was picked up a small number of times. The rearrangement joins TRBV6-5 to TRBJ2-5, with D unclear. Trimming shortened V by 0 bases and J by 5 bases, and 4 bases separated the two germline ends. Germline values: CDR1 MNHEY, CDR2 SVGAGI. The CDR3 sequence is 12 residues long. For the CDR3, the DNA is TGTGCCAGCAGTTACTCCGGTGAGACCCAGTACTTC. Translated, it gives CASSYSGETQYF.

CDR3 in amino acids: CASSLAATQSAVSPLHF. Written as DNA, the CDR3 is TGTGCCAGCAGCTTAGCAGCAACTCAGTCAGCAGTTTCACCCCTCCACTTT. The rearrangement joins TRBV7-6 to TRBJ1-6; D is unclear. The CDR3 is 17 amino acids. V shed 0 bases and J shed 9 bases, with 18 bases lying between them. Germline V gene data show CDR1 as SGHVS and CDR2 as FNYEAQ.

The chain has TRBV5-4 and TRBJ2-1; D is unresolved. Germline V gene sequence: CDR1 SGHNT, CDR2 YYREEE (reference sequence). The CDR3 runs to 13 residues. V was cut by 0 bases and J by 7 bases, with 8 bases left in between. CDR3 amino acids: CASSLVEQNEQFF. In DNA, the CDR3 is TGTGCCAGCAGCTTGGTGGAGCAGAATGAGCAGTTCTTC.

The gene calls are TRBV29-1 and TRBJ2-7; tentative D call: TRBD2 (6 bases). The CDR3 runs to 15 residues. CDR1 and CDR2 (germline): SQVTM, ANQGSEA. Deletions cut 0 bases from V and 0 bases from J, with 12 bases between. CDR3 coding DNA: TGCAGCGTTGAAGATCCAGGGACTTCCTCCTACGAGCAGTACTTC. It codes for CSVEDPGTSSYEQYF.

The chain employs TRBV20-1 and TRBJ1-1; TRBD1 matches 7 bases. Germline V gene data show CDR1 as DFQATT and CDR2 as SNEGSKA (reference sequence). The CDR3 length is 15 residues. V lost 0 bases and J lost 4; bases outside the gene matches: 8. The CDR3 DNA reads as TGCAGTGCTAGAGACAGGGGGACCGAGAGCACTGAAGCTTTCTTT. Amino acid sequence: CSARDRGTESTEAFF.

This clonotype was seen only once. This chain uses TRBV19 with TRBJ1-1, with D possibly matching TRBD1 (5 bases). CDR3 length equals 14 residues. Germline V gene data show CDR1 as LNHDA and CDR2 as SQIVND (reference sequence). Trimming shortened V by 9 bases and J by 0 bases, and 14 bases separated the two germline ends. The CDR3 here is CASLGTAMNTEAFF. The CDR3, as DNA: TGTGCCAGCCTCGGGACCGCCATGAACACTGAAGCTTTCTTT.

This sequence joins TRBV20-1 and TRBJ2-3, with TRBD2 identical over 10 bases. The CDR3 totals 14 residues. Germline lookup yields CDR1 DFQATT and CDR2 SNEGSKA (reference sequence). After removal of 3 bases from V and 6 bases from J, the junction contained 6 bases not matched to a gene. The CDR3 region has the DNA TGCAGTGCTAGTAGGAGCGGGGGGGAGGATACGCAGTATTTT. Its protein product is CSASRSGGEDTQYF.

The chain carries TRBV5-8 and TRBJ2-1, with D hard to call. V gave up 3 bases and J gave up 4 bases, with 5 bases separating them. Germline V lookup: CDR1 SGHTS, CDR2 YDEGEE. The CDR3 loop spans 12 amino acids. In DNA form, the CDR3 reads TGTGCCAGCAGCTGGGCTTACAATGAGCAGTTCTTC. Its protein product is CASSWAYNEQFF.

This chain connects TRBV20-1 to TRBJ1-1, with D tentatively TRBD1 (6 bases). Trimming took 0 bases from V and 0 from J, leaving 17 bases between them. The CDR3 is made up of 17 amino acids. Per germline, CDR1 DFQATT and CDR2 SNEGSKA (reference sequence). The CDR3 sequence is CSARDGPRDTMNTEAFF. CDR3 DNA sequence: TGCAGTGCTAGAGATGGGCCCCGGGACACAATGAACACTGAAGCTTTCTTT.

The chain joins TRBV4-3 to TRBJ1-2, with D possibly being TRBD1 (5 bases). The CDR3 runs to 13 residues. The V gene's germline CDR1 is LGHNA and CDR2 YSLEER. Trimming took 5 bases from V and 8 from J, leaving 15 bases between them. The CDR3 is CASSEGWTRGYTF. The CDR3, as DNA: TGCGCCAGCAGCGAGGGGTGGACGCGGGGCTACACCTTC.

The chain combines TRBV4-3 with TRBJ2-1; the match to TRBD2 covers 7 bases. V lost 0 bases and J lost 2; bases outside the gene matches: 7. Germline V gene lookup returns CDR1 LGHNA and CDR2 YSLEER. CDR3 length: 17 residues. CDR3: CASSQETLAGAYNEQFF. The DNA of the CDR3 is TGCGCCAGCAGCCAAGAGACCCTCGCGGGAGCCTACAATGAGCAGTTCTTC.

The chain employs TRBV20-1 and TRBJ2-1; 12 bases are shared with TRBD2. V dropped 5 bases and J dropped 3; count of bases not matched to a gene: 5. The CDR3 is 15 residues long. Germline values: CDR1 DFQATT, CDR2 SNEGSKA (reference sequence). CDR3 DNA sequence: TGCAGTGCTGACCAACTAGCGGGAGGCTACAATGAGCAGTTCTTC. Translating gives CSADQLAGGYNEQFF.

The rearrangement uses TRBV7-9 and TRBJ2-2; D is uncertain. The CDR3 is 12 amino acids. Germline CDR1 SEHNR, CDR2 FQNEAQ (reference sequence). V gave up 5 bases and J gave up 4 bases, with 5 bases separating them. CDR3 in amino acids: CASSPSTGELFF. CDR3 coding DNA: TGTGCCAGCAGCCCTAGCACCGGGGAGCTGTTTTTT.

CDR3 in amino acids: CASSRLEETQYF. The CDR3 DNA sequence: TGTGCCAGCAGTCGACTCGAAGAGACCCAGTACTTC. This chain joins TRBV2 and TRBJ2-5; no clear D gene. The germline V and J ends were trimmed by 5 bases and 3 bases, with 7 bases remaining between them. CDR3 length equals 12 residues. CDR1 and CDR2 from the germline V gene are SNHLY and FYNNEI.

J is TRBJ2-3 and V is TRBV5-5; D is possibly TRBD2 (5 bases). This CDR3 comprises 15 residues. The germline CDR1 and CDR2 sequences are SGHKS and YYEKEE (reference sequence). The V and J ends lost 0 bases and 2 bases respectively, with 10 bases between them. In nucleotides, the CDR3 is TGTGCCAGCAGCTTGGAGGCTAGCCCCACAGATACGCAGTATTTT. This encodes CASSLEASPTDTQYF.

V gene TRBV29-1 combines with J gene TRBJ1-5; 11 nucleotides agree with TRBD1. The CDR3 extends over 16 amino acids. The germline V gene encodes CDR1 SQVTM and CDR2 ANQGSEA. With V trimmed by 7 bases and J by 2 bases, 10 bases remained unmatched. CDR3 sequence reads: CSGDGQGATGNQPQHF. DNA of the CDR3: TGCAGCGGTGATGGACAGGGGGCGACGGGCAATCAGCCCCAGCATTTT.

The chain couples TRBV19 to TRBJ1-1; D remains ambiguous. Trimming shortened V by 4 bases and J by 5 bases, and 8 bases separated the two germline ends. Germline-derived CDR1 and CDR2 are LNHDA and SQIVND (reference sequence). The CDR3 extends over 12 amino acids. CDR3 protein: CASSTAGTEAFF. Written as DNA, the CDR3 is TGTGCCAGTAGTACCGCAGGTACTGAAGCTTTCTTT.

The rearrangement joins TRBV27 to TRBJ2-5; TRBD2 might be the D (5 bases). Germline CDR1 reads MNHEY; CDR2 reads SMNVEV (reference sequence). The CDR3 contains 15 residues. V was clipped by 3 bases and J by 4 bases, with 15 bases between them. The CDR3 DNA reads TGTGCCAGCAGTTTTACGGGGAGTCGGGGAGAGACCCAGTACTTC. Translation: CASSFTGSRGETQYF.

V and J are TRBV20-1 and TRBJ2-1, with 9 bases matching TRBD2. The germline CDR1 and CDR2 sequences are DFQATT and SNEGSKA (reference sequence). With 0 bases clipped from V and 2 bases from J, the junction kept 5 bases outside the gene matches. This CDR3 spans 16 amino acids. CDR3 in amino acids: CSARDRTSETYNEQFF. The CDR3 region has the DNA TGCAGTGCTAGAGATCGGACTAGCGAGACCTACAATGAGCAGTTCTTC.

The chain's CDR3 is CASSYRGGAHEQYV. The CDR3 DNA reads as TGTGCCAGCAGTTACAGGGGGGGGGCCCACGAGCAGTACGTC. The V gene is TRBV6-6, the J gene TRBJ2-7, with a weak D call TRBD2 (7 bases). This CDR3 is built from 14 residues. The V end was cut by 2 bases, the J end by 5 bases, with 13 bases between. The germline gives CDR1 MNHNY, CDR2 SVGAGI (reference sequence).

The chain joins TRBV6-2 or TRBV6-3 to TRBJ2-3, with 7 bases aligning to TRBD2. Germline CDR1 is MNHEY and CDR2 is SVGEGT. The CDR3 runs to 14 residues. J lost 5 bases, V lost 5 bases, and 7 bases had no gene match. The CDR3 DNA reads as TGTGCCAGCAGTGACGGACTAGGTAGAGATACGCAGTATTTT. It is translated as CASSDGLGRDTQYF.

The chain employs TRBV15 and TRBJ1-5; D remains unclear. Trimming took off 1 base at V and 0 bases at J, with 4 bases between the two ends. This CDR3 region has 14 residues. Germline V CDR1 and CDR2: LNHNV, YYDKDF (reference sequence). Here the CDR3 DNA reads TGTGCCACCAGCAGAGGAGTTAGCAATCAGCCCCAGCATTTT. Residues: CATSRGVSNQPQHF. The complete variable domain, with remaining parts taken from reference TRBV15 and TRBJ1-5, reads DAMVIQNPRYQVTQFGKPVTLSCSQTLNHNVMYWYQQKSSQAPKLLFHYYDKDFNNEADTPDNFQSRRPNTSFCFLDIRSPGLGDTAMYLCATSRGVSNQPQHFGDGTRLSIL.

This CDR3 reads CASSRVKEGTYEQYF. In nucleotides, the CDR3 is TGCGCCAGCAGCCGAGTAAAAGAGGGGACCTACGAGCAGTACTTC. The chain combines TRBV4-1 with TRBJ2-7, with D possibly called TRBD1 or TRBD2 (5 bases each). With 4 bases removed from V and 2 bases from J, the gap between germline ends came to 15 bases. The CDR3 runs to 15 residues. CDR1 and CDR2 from the germline V gene are MGHRA and YSYEKL.

V is TRBV5-6 and J is TRBJ2-7; 7 positions match TRBD1. The CDR3 contains 15 residues. The germline CDR1 and CDR2 sequences are SGHDT and YYEEEE. Trimming cost V 4 bases and J 3 bases; bases outside gene matches: 10. The CDR3 region is CASSAETGPLYEQYF. The CDR3 DNA reads as TGTGCCAGCAGCGCAGAGACAGGGCCGCTCTACGAGCAGTACTTC.